The 18 T cell receptor beta chains below were found in one sample sequenced in a study of OX40 agonist ivuxolimab in advanced cancers. The table came from immunoSEQ multiplex PCR; TCRdb's copy has only in-frame clones and leaves some out. The table shows approximately 58,000 clones, with more than 70% occurring only once. Sample: CD4+ or CD8+ T cells sorted from blood, taken in a trial of the OX40 agonist ivuxolimab. These receptors were collected from an adult with an advanced solid tumor such as melanoma, head and neck, liver or kidney cancer.

The V gene is TRBV13, the J gene TRBJ1-1, with a tentative D call TRBD1 (5 bases). The CDR3 spans 19 residues. Looked up from germline, CDR1 is PRHDT and CDR2 is FYEKMQ (reference sequence). V gave up 6 bases and J gave up 3 bases, with 29 bases separating them. The CDR3 protein is CASSRIRGLRARVDTEAFF. The CDR3 region has the DNA TGTGCCAGCAGTCGCATTAGGGGTTTGAGGGCGCGGGTTGACACTGAAGCTTTCTTT.

The rearrangement links TRBV28 to TRBJ2-3, with D tentatively TRBD2 (6 bases). This CDR3 region has 16 residues. Germline CDR1 reads MDHEN; CDR2 reads SYDVKM. Trimming removed 1 base from V and 3 bases from J, with 14 bases in between. CDR3 DNA sequence: TGTGCCAGCAGTTTATTGGGAGTGGGGAGGACAGATACGCAGTATTTT. It translates to CASSLLGVGRTDTQYF.

This chain links TRBV19 with TRBJ2-3; TRBD2 matches 13 bases. The germline V gene encodes CDR1 LNHDA and CDR2 SQIVND (reference sequence). J was trimmed by 0 bases and V by 7 bases; bases with no gene match: 16. This CDR3 has 20 residues. CDR3 bases: TGTGCCAGTACCGGAGATTGGACTAGCGGGGGTATTGCTAGCACAGATACGCAGTATTTT. It yields the protein CASTGDWTSGGIASTDTQYF.

The genes are TRBV6-5 and TRBJ2-2; 7 nucleotides line up with TRBD1. V trimming: 6 bases; J trimming: 3 bases; junction bases outside the gene matches: 1. Germline CDR1 MNHEY, CDR2 SVGAGI. This CDR3 comprises 13 residues. This CDR3 is CASRDRDTGELFF. CDR3 in DNA: TGTGCCAGCAGAGACAGGGACACCGGGGAGCTGTTTTTT.

The V and J genes are TRBV12-5 and TRBJ2-3, with 8 bases fitting TRBD2. This CDR3 region has 15 residues. Germline V gene lookup returns CDR1 LGHNT and CDR2 FRNRAP. With V trimmed by 7 bases and J by 0 bases, 6 bases remained unmatched. As DNA, the CDR3 is TGTGCTAGTGCCAGCGGGGGAGATAGCACAGATACGCAGTATTTT. Translation gives CASASGGDSTDTQYF.

This rearrangement joins TRBV6-5 to TRBJ2-7; the D gene is possibly TRBD2 (6 bases). With 8 bases removed from V and 0 bases from J, the gap between germline ends came to 11 bases. The CDR3 spans 13 residues. CDR1 is MNHEY and CDR2 is SVGAGI in the germline V gene. The CDR3 loop is CASSGGSSYEQYF. The CDR3 coding sequence is TGTGCCAGCTCCGGAGGGAGCTCCTACGAGCAGTACTTC.

As concerns this clone: The sample contains more than one DNA sequence encoding this CDR3. This chain connects TRBV5-6 to TRBJ1-5; a weak D match, TRBD1 (6 bases). Germline CDR1 reads SGHDT; CDR2 reads YYEEEE. The CDR3 runs 14 residues. V lost 0 bases and J 3 bases, leaving 7 bases between the germline ends. The CDR3 DNA reads as TGTGCCAGCAGCTTGGGACAGGTCAATCAGCCCCAGCATTTT. As protein: CASSLGQVNQPQHF.

This chain connects TRBV18 to TRBJ2-5; maybe TRBD2 (6 bases). This CDR3 comprises 14 residues. CDR1 is KGHSH and CDR2 is LQKENI in the germline V gene. V was trimmed by 2 bases and J by 2 bases, leaving 9 bases between them. The CDR3 loop is CASSPAGHQETQYF. Written as DNA, the CDR3 is TGTGCCAGCTCACCAGCGGGGCATCAAGAGACCCAGTACTTC. Full variable domain (rest looked up from reference TRBV18 and TRBJ2-5): NAGVMQNPRHLVRRRGQEARLRCSPMKGHSHVYWYRQLPEEGLKFMVYLQKENIIDESGMPKERFSAEFPKEGPSILRIQQVVRGDSAAYFCASSPAGHQETQYFGPGTRLLVL.

The J gene is TRBJ1-6, the V gene TRBV28, with no clear D. Trimming took 2 bases from V and 9 from J, leaving 11 bases between them. The germline V gene encodes CDR1 MDHEN and CDR2 SYDVKM. The CDR3 contains 14 residues. This CDR3 is CASSLGHQGSPLHF. The CDR3 DNA follows: TGTGCCAGCAGTTTAGGGCATCAAGGTTCACCCCTCCACTTT.

The chain carries TRBV19 and TRBJ2-7; D ambiguous. CDR1 and CDR2 (germline): LNHDA, SQIVND (reference sequence). The germline V and J ends were trimmed by 1 base and 3 bases, with 10 bases remaining between them. There are 14 residues in the CDR3. For the CDR3, the DNA is TGTGCCAGTAGTATAGGAGCAGGTCTCTACGAGCAGTACTTC. It codes for CASSIGAGLYEQYF. The whole variable domain, filled in from reference TRBV19 and TRBJ2-7, reads DGGITQSPKYLFRKEGQNVTLSCEQNLNHDAMYWYRQDPGQGLRLIYYSQIVNDFQKGDIAEGYSVSREKKESFPLTVTSAQKNPTAFYLCASSIGAGLYEQYFGPGTRLTVT.

J is TRBJ1-2 and V is TRBV5-6; no clear D gene. Trimming took 4 bases from V and 2 from J, leaving 12 bases between them. Germline V lookup: CDR1 SGHDT, CDR2 YYEEEE. CDR3 length equals 14 residues. CDR3 nucleotides: TGTGCCAGCAGCGAGTGGAGTGGGAACTATGGCTACACCTTC. It encodes CASSEWSGNYGYTF.

The CDR3 coding sequence is TGTGCCAGCAGTTACAGGGGAGGTGACTCCTACAATGAGCAGTTCTTC. Residues: CASSYRGGDSYNEQFF. This chain uses TRBV6-5 with TRBJ2-1; possibly TRBD2 for D (6 bases). The ends were cut back, 2 bases at V and 0 bases at J, with 11 bases in the middle. Germline loops: CDR1 MNHEY, CDR2 SVGAGI. This CDR3 comprises 16 residues.

V gene TRBV19 combines with J gene TRBJ2-3; D may be TRBD1 (6 bases). Germline values: CDR1 LNHDA, CDR2 SQIVND (reference sequence). V gave up 3 bases and J gave up 4 bases, with 11 bases separating them. The CDR3 length is 14 residues. CDR3 in DNA: TGTGCCAGTAGTATCCAACAGGGCCCAGATACGCAGTATTTT. This codes for CASSIQQGPDTQYF.

The chain joins TRBV7-9 to TRBJ2-5; maybe TRBD1 (5 bases). Trimming removed 11 bases at V and 0 bases at J, with 16 bases between. Looked up from germline, CDR1 is SEHNR and CDR2 is FQNEAQ (reference sequence). The CDR3 has 14 residues. CDR3 amino acids: CASPPPGHQETQYF. CDR3 in DNA: TGTGCCTCTCCGCCCCCAGGGCACCAAGAGACCCAGTACTTC.

This chain connects TRBV5-4 to TRBJ2-1; 9 bases match TRBD2. CDR1 is SGHNT, CDR2 YYREEE, per germline (reference sequence). The CDR3 runs to 16 residues. Germline trimming cut 3 bases from V and 2 bases from J; bases unmatched to any gene: 6. The CDR3 loop is CASSSRGGATYNEQFF. In DNA, the CDR3 is TGTGCCAGCAGCTCCCGCGGGGGGGCCACCTACAATGAGCAGTTCTTC.

This clone has just a few counts. The chain joins TRBV25-1 to TRBJ2-1; 10 bases map to TRBD2. CDR3 length equals 14 residues. J gave up 3 bases and V 9 bases, and 5 bases lay outside the gene matches. Germline V gene data show CDR1 as MGHDK and CDR2 as SYGVNS. This CDR3 reads CASQLAGVYNEQFF. CDR3 in DNA: TGTGCCAGTCAGCTAGCGGGGGTCTACAATGAGCAGTTCTTC.

This clone was seen a single time. The chain has TRBV7-2 and TRBJ1-4; D may be TRBD1 (5 bases). Germline loops: CDR1 SGHTA, CDR2 FQGNSA. The germline V and J ends were trimmed by 5 bases and 8 bases, with 12 bases remaining between them. This CDR3 is 13 amino acids long. CDR3 residues: CASSTGTAEKLFF. As DNA, the CDR3 is TGTGCCAGCAGCACCGGGACGGCCGAAAAACTGTTTTTT.

V gene TRBV30 combines with J gene TRBJ1-4; D remains ambiguous. V shed 1 base and J shed 7 bases, with 4 bases lying between them. Germline V gives CDR1 GTSNPN, CDR2 SVGIG (reference sequence). CDR3 length: 11 amino acids. CDR3 amino acids: CAWSDSEKLFF. The CDR3 region has the DNA TGTGCCTGGAGTGACAGTGAAAAACTGTTTTTT.